The 25 T cell receptor beta chains in this list originate from one sample, sequenced in a study of CD8 T cell repertoires and HIV-1 epitope variants (dated by TCRdb to 2020 to 2022). Antigens for these TCRs are unknown. Receptor libraries were prepared by the immunoSEQ multiplex PCR assay. The immuneACCESS repertoire file appears here via TCRdb, limited to in-frame rearrangements. These files lack a portion of the clones; in checked studies, under half of the deficit traces to unresolved V genes, and the cause of the others is not known. Recorded for this sample are about 5,600 clones; approximately 60% of them occurred a single time. Of the sample, around 40% falls within the top ten clones. Material for sequencing was cultured CD8+ T cells derived from PBMCs. The receptors originated from a male donor with HIV.

This clone was observed a few times. This chain joins TRBV6-5 and TRBJ1-2; 9 bases agree with TRBD1. V lost 7 bases and J lost 8; bases outside the gene matches: 11. Looked up from germline, CDR1 is MNHEY and CDR2 is SVGAGI. The CDR3 totals 14 residues. The CDR3, as DNA: TGTGCCAGCATTACACAGGGGGCTTCCGGGGGCTACACCTTC. Protein product: CASITQGASGGYTF.

The chain has TRBV30 and TRBJ2-1; TRBD1 matches at 10 bases. Losses at the gene ends were 3 bases for V and 16 bases for J; bases not matched to a gene: 6. Germline CDR1 reads GTSNPN; CDR2 reads SVGIG (reference sequence). This CDR3 contains 11 residues. CDR3 nucleotides: TGTGCCTGGAGCAGCGGGACAGGGGATTTCTTC. Translating it yields CAWSSGTGDFF.

This chain links TRBV7-6 with TRBJ2-1, with D tentatively TRBD2 (5 bases). Trimming shortened V by 5 bases and J by 2 bases, and 10 bases separated the two germline ends. CDR1 is SGHVS, CDR2 FNYEAQ, per germline. The CDR3 extends over 14 amino acids. CDR3 protein: CASSPEGPYNEQFF. For the CDR3, the DNA is TGTGCCAGCAGCCCTGAGGGCCCCTACAATGAGCAGTTCTTC.

The rearrangement joins TRBV7-2 to TRBJ2-7; perhaps TRBD1 as D (5 bases). Germline loops: CDR1 SGHTA, CDR2 FQGNSA. Trimming left V 1 base short and J 0 bases short, with 10 bases between. The CDR3 spans 15 residues. CDR3 coding DNA: TGTGCCAGCAGCTTAGGGACATTGAGCTCCTACGAGCAGTACTTC. Its protein is CASSLGTLSSYEQYF.

CDR3 DNA: TGTGCCAGCAGCCTCGGGGGGAACACTGAAGCTTTCTTT. This encodes CASSLGGNTEAFF. J is TRBJ1-1 and V is TRBV11-3; D possibly corresponds to TRBD1 (5 bases). There are 13 residues in the CDR3. The V gene's germline CDR1 is SGHNT and CDR2 YENEEA. Trimming shortened V by 5 bases and J by 1 base, and 8 bases separated the two germline ends.

The table lists this clone with a count of one. The chain carries TRBV5-1 and TRBJ2-7, with TRBD2 as a possible D gene (6 bases). V gave up 0 bases and J gave up 1 base, with 17 bases separating them. The CDR3 has 17 residues. Germline CDR1 and CDR2: SGHRS and YFSETQ. The DNA of the CDR3 is TGCGCCAGCAGCTTGGGACTAGATTCCCAATATTCCTACGAGCAGTACTTC. It translates to CASSLGLDSQYSYEQYF.

This clone occurred once. The chain has TRBV29-1 and TRBJ2-5, with 9 positions matching TRBD2. CDR1 is SQVTM and CDR2 is ANQGSEA in the germline V gene. With 3 bases clipped from V and 5 bases from J, the junction kept 13 bases outside the gene matches. The CDR3 has 16 residues. CDR3 sequence (DNA): TGCAGCGTTGAGGGACTAGCAAAACGGAGGGATGAGACCCAGTACTTC. Its protein is CSVEGLAKRRDETQYF.

This clone has a single count. The rearrangement joins TRBV2 to TRBJ2-7, with a weak D call TRBD2 (5 bases). The CDR3 contains 15 residues. Germline CDR1 reads SNHLY; CDR2 reads FYNNEI. The V gene lost 1 base and the J gene lost 0 bases, with 10 bases spanning the gap. DNA for the CDR3: TGTGCCAGCAGTGAAGGTAGGACTTACTCCTACGAGCAGTACTTC. Translation gives CASSEGRTYSYEQYF.

The chain joins TRBV5-1 to TRBJ1-2, with D tentatively TRBD1 (5 bases). Germline CDR1 is SGHRS and CDR2 is YFSETQ. The CDR3 is made up of 15 amino acids. The germline V and J ends were trimmed by 0 bases and 3 bases, with 12 bases remaining between them. CDR3 residues: CASSLAGGLDYGYTF. CDR3 coding DNA: TGCGCCAGCAGCTTGGCCGGGGGGTTGGACTATGGCTACACCTTC.

J is TRBJ2-5 and V is TRBV5-1; no definite D call. Per the germline V gene, CDR1 is SGHRS and CDR2 is YFSETQ. V was clipped by 2 bases and J by 4 bases, with 3 bases between them. This CDR3 is built from 11 residues. The CDR3 nucleotides are TGCGCCAGCAGCTTTGGAGAGACCCAGTACTTC. This codes for CASSFGETQYF.

This chain joins TRBV7-3 and TRBJ1-1; the match to TRBD1 covers 8 bases. Germline lookup yields CDR1 SGHTA and CDR2 FQGTGA. The length of the CDR3 is 16 residues. V shed 8 bases and J 2 bases; nucleotides not matched to a gene: 13. The CDR3 region is CASRVTGVTSNTEAFF. For the CDR3, the DNA is TGTGCCAGCCGGGTGACAGGGGTGACGTCCAACACTGAAGCTTTCTTT.

This chain joins TRBV7-9 and TRBJ1-2; D may be TRBD1 (5 bases). V was pared by 4 bases and J by 3 bases, with 9 bases between. CDR1 is SEHNR, CDR2 FQNEAQ, per germline (reference sequence). CDR3 size: 13 residues. The CDR3 DNA reads as TGTGCCAGCAGCTACTTGACAGACTATGGCTACACCTTC. This encodes CASSYLTDYGYTF.

This rearrangement joins TRBV19 to TRBJ1-1; 10 nucleotides agree with TRBD1. Trimming cost V 5 bases and J 0 bases; bases outside gene matches: 15. The CDR3 extends over 19 amino acids. Germline CDR1 LNHDA, CDR2 SQIVND (reference sequence). CDR3 protein: CASSGFGTGVMGMNTEAFF. The DNA for the CDR3 is TGTGCCAGTAGTGGGTTCGGGACAGGGGTCATGGGGATGAACACTGAAGCTTTCTTT.

CDR3 amino acids: CASSFGQGDYGYTF. CDR3 coding DNA: TGTGCCAGCAGTTTTGGACAGGGGGACTATGGCTACACCTTC. The chain has TRBV6-5 and TRBJ1-2, with 10 bases that match TRBD1. V trimming: 4 bases; J trimming: 3 bases; junction bases outside the gene matches: 2. The CDR3 consists of 14 residues. Germline lookup yields CDR1 MNHEY and CDR2 SVGAGI.

The chain has TRBV7-6 and TRBJ2-3, with 10 bases identical to TRBD1. V dropped 7 bases and J dropped 6; count of bases not matched to a gene: 10. CDR3 length: 15 residues. Per germline, CDR1 SGHVS and CDR2 FNYEAQ. The CDR3, as DNA: TGTGCCAGCACCACGCGACAGGGGGCGACGGATACGCAGTATTTT. This sequence encodes CASTTRQGATDTQYF.

The count of this clone is one. The junction differs from germline at one of its ends, possibly a read error. J is TRBJ2-1 and V is TRBV13; D remains unclear. Germline V CDR1 and CDR2: PRHDT, FYEKMQ (reference sequence). The CDR3 length is 13 residues. The CDR3 DNA follows: TGTGCCAGCACCTTACGGTTGGACAATGAGCAGTTCTTC. Translated: CASTLRLDNEQFF.

V is TRBV19 and J is TRBJ2-1; 8 bases align to TRBD2. J gave up 4 bases and V 5 bases, and 4 bases lay outside the gene matches. Germline V lookup: CDR1 LNHDA, CDR2 SQIVND (reference sequence). The CDR3 has 14 residues. The CDR3 DNA follows: TGTGCCAGTAGTCTGGCTAGCGGGTACAATGAGCAGTTCTTC. It encodes CASSLASGYNEQFF.

V gene TRBV28 combines with J gene TRBJ1-1; D call uncertain. V dropped 8 bases and J dropped 10 bases, with 17 bases sitting between them. Germline V gives CDR1 MDHEN, CDR2 SYDVKM. The length of the CDR3 is 12 residues. This CDR3 reads CASSIPRSSAFF. CDR3 DNA: TGTGCCAGCTCAATACCTCGGAGTTCAGCTTTCTTT. Full variable domain (remainder filled in from reference TRBV28 and TRBJ1-1): DVKVTQSSRYLVKRTGEKVFLECVQDMDHENMFWYRQDPGLGLRLIYFSYDVKMKEKGDIPEGYSVSREKKERFSLILESASTNQTSMYLCASSIPRSSAFFGQGTRLTVV.

The chain joins TRBV6-5 to TRBJ1-2; D ambiguous. The CDR3 has 15 amino acids. From germline, CDR1 is MNHEY and CDR2 SVGAGI. V shed 6 bases and J shed 4 bases, with 18 bases lying between them. Here the CDR3 reads CASRSTGWEGYGYTF. The DNA of the CDR3 is TGTGCCAGCAGGTCGACCGGGTGGGAGGGCTATGGCTACACCTTC.

The genes are TRBV11-3 and TRBJ2-2, with a possible D match to TRBD2 (6 bases). Trimming shortened V by 3 bases and J by 5 bases, and 10 bases separated the two germline ends. The germline CDR1 and CDR2 sequences are SGHNT and YENEEA. The length of the CDR3 is 14 residues. CDR3 bases: TGTGCCAGCAGCTTTCCGGGGACTACCGGGGAGCTGTTTTTT. It codes for CASSFPGTTGELFF.

This chain uses TRBV25-1 with TRBJ1-1; unclear D gene. Germline loops: CDR1 MGHDK, CDR2 SYGVNS. V lost 3 bases, J lost 0 bases, and 2 bases lay in between. This CDR3 comprises 12 residues. CDR3: CASSDVNTEAFF. CDR3 coding DNA: TGTGCCAGCAGTGACGTGAACACTGAAGCTTTCTTT.

V and J are TRBV30 and TRBJ2-3; the D gene is possibly TRBD1 (6 bases). In germline, CDR1 is GTSNPN, CDR2 SVGIG (reference sequence). The ends were cut back, 2 bases at V and 6 bases at J, with 18 bases in the middle. CDR3 length equals 15 residues. CDR3 region: CAWSPTLGGYDTQYF. CDR3 DNA sequence: TGTGCCTGGAGTCCAACCCTAGGGGGATATGATACGCAGTATTTT. Filled out from reference TRBV30 and TRBJ2-3, the complete variable domain reads SQTIHQWPATLVQPVGSPLSLECTVEGTSNPNLYWYRQAAGRGLQLLFYSVGIGQISSEVPQNLSASRPQDRQFILSSKKLLLSDSGFYLCAWSPTLGGYDTQYFGPGTRLTVL.

The chain has TRBV27 and TRBJ2-7, with 8 positions matching TRBD1. Germline V CDR1 and CDR2: MNHEY, SMNVEV (reference sequence). CDR3 size: 15 residues. J was trimmed by 0 bases and V by 4 bases; bases with no gene match: 5. CDR3 loop: CASSSGQGDSYEQYF. Written as DNA, the CDR3 is TGTGCCAGCAGTTCAGGACAGGGAGACTCCTACGAGCAGTACTTC.

The rearrangement joins TRBV7-8 to TRBJ1-5, with 9 bases aligning to TRBD1. The CDR3 covers 18 residues. Germline loops: CDR1 SGHVS, CDR2 FQNEAQ. V lost 0 bases to trimming and J lost 6 bases; unmatched junction nucleotides: 12. Here the CDR3 DNA reads TGTGCCAGCAGCTTAGCCGGGGCCACAGGGGGCATGGGTCAGCCCCAGCATTTT. Translating gives CASSLAGATGGMGQPQHF.

The chain links TRBV10-3 to TRBJ2-7; a possible D gene is TRBD1 (6 bases). V was clipped by 5 bases and J by 9 bases, with 20 bases between them. Per germline, CDR1 ENHRY and CDR2 SYGVKD. The CDR3 totals 14 residues. CDR3 amino acids: CAISKRDILTGQYF. CDR3 in DNA: TGTGCCATCAGTAAAAGGGACATCCTTACGGGGCAGTACTTC.